This T cell receptor beta chain stems from a study of Tregs in tolerant kidney transplant recipients (dated by TCRdb to between 2019 and 2020). Turning to the overall study: Before combined kidney and bone marrow transplantation, this study identified donor-specific regulatory T cells using TCRbeta sequencing and then followed those same cells after transplant. Broad study findings and their caveats: For some patients the PCR primers changed over time, which made it impossible to compare the samples from those patients at the nucleotide level. The study was constrained by small patient numbers, and validation of the findings is required in larger populations and under other immunosuppression protocols. In tolerant patients, the expansion of donor-specific Tregs was greater than global Treg expansion, suggesting that the expansion was antigen-driven rather than nonspecific. Biological reproducibility was not examined directly, but technical replication error appeared to be minimal. Expanding Tregs with activated donor B cells appeared to identify the most biologically relevant and donor-specific TCRbeta repertoire.

Trimming at the junction amounts to 3 bases on V and 5 bases on J, and the germline ends lie 13 bases apart. The germline V gene supplies CDR1 MGHDK and CDR2 SYGVNS. The CDR3 starts with the cysteine, ends with the phenylalanine, and has 15 residues. The kept DNA is CDR3 alone, 45 bases in frame from the first base. For TCRbeta CDR3 sequencing, genomic DNA was extracted from sorted cells using the QIAGEN DNeasy Blood and Tissue Kit. High-throughput TCRbeta CDR3 sequencing, which included PCR amplification with bias correction and internal controls, was done commercially through immunoSEQ. In the source study's methods: Unique productive TCRbeta sequences were defined by CDR3 nucleotide sequence where primers matched, and otherwise by CDR3 amino acid sequence together with Vbeta and Jbeta genes. To correct sorting error, sequences shared between sorted populations at a frequency ratio of 2:1 or less were removed; the rest were assigned to the higher population. Sequences were defined as donor-reactive when expanded at least 5-fold in CFSE-low cells versus unstimulated cells and present at a frequency of at least 0.01% in CFSE-low cells. Repertoire divergence was quantified by Jensen-Shannon divergence using the top 100 TCRbeta sequences ranked by frequency. For samples with multiple sequencing runs, sorting error was corrected separately for each run before the runs were pooled. Entries here come from immuneACCESS through TCRdb and include only in-frame sequences with V and J called. Some clones fail to appear in such tables; in the studies checked, an unresolved V gene covers under half of the shortfall, and the cause of the remainder is unknown. The V and J calls and clone size were taken over from that table, and D and trimming were inferred from the DNA. The sample table shows approximately 50,000 clones, and roughly nine tenths are seen once. Roughly 15% of the sample lies in the top ten.

On this clone: Which antigen it targets is not known. Nothing much larger sits one base from this clone, and base qualities are not available.

The transplants used related donors along with nonmyeloablative bone marrow transplantation, and in the human trials mixed chimerism was transient. Thawed PBMCs were FACS-sorted into unstimulated Tregs (CD4+CD25+CD127-), CD4+ non-Tregs (CD4+CD25-), CD4 cells and CD8 cells. The patients were 4 recipients of combined kidney and bone marrow transplants from the ITN036ST trial, and samples were available only from these trial subjects. Healthy control blood was processed to PBMCs by Ficoll density gradient and cryopreserved, and patient PBMCs were collected before and after transplant. Recombination linked TRBV25-1 to TRBJ2-2; a tentative D call is TRBD1 (5 bases match). This sequence originates from a human patient who received a combined kidney and bone marrow transplant. Where a transplant has occurred, the graft donor may have supplied some of the T cells. The sequences come from CD8+ T cells from blood (PBMCs), collected 24 months after the transplant. In nucleotide form, the sequence is TGTGCCAGCAGTGAGGAAGCGACAGTTACCGGGGAGCTGTTTTTT. Its product reads: CASSEEATVTGELFF.